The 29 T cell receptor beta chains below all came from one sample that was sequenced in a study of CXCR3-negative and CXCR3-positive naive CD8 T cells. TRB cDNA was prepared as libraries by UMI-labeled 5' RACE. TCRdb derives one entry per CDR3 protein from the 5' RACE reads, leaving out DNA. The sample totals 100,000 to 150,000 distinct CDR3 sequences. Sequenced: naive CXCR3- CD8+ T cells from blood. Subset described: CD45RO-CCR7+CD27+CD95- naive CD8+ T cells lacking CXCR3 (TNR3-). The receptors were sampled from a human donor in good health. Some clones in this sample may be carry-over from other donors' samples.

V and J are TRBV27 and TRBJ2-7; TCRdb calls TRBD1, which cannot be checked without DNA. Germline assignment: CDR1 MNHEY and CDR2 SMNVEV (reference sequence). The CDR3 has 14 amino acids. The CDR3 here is CASSFLTGDREQYF.

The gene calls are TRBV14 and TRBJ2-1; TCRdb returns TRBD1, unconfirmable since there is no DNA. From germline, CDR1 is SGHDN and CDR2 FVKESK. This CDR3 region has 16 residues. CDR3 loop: CASSQVGDGTYNEQFF.

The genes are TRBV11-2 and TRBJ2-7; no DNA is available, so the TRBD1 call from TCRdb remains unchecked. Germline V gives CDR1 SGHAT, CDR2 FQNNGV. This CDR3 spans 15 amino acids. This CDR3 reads CASSYPGQGVDEQYF.

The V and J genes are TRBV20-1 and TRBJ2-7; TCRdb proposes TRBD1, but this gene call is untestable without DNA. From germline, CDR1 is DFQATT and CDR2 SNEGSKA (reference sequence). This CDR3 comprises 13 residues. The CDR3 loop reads CSARAGQGYEQYF.

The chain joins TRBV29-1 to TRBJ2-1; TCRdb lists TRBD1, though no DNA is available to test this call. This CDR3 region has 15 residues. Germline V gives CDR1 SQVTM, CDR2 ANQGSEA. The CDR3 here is CSVGTGLSSYNEQFF.

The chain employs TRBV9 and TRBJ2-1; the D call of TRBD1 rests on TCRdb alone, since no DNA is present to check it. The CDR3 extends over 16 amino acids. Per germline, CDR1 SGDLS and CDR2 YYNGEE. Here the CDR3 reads CASSPPGGPVYNEQFF.

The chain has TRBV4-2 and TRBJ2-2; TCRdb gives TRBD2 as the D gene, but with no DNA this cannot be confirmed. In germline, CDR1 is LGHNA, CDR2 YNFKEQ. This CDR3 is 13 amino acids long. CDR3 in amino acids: CASQLAGTGELFF.

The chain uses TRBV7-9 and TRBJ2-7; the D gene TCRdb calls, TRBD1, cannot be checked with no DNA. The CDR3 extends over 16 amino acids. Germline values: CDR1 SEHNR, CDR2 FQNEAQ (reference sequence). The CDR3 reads CASSPAGGGSSYEQYF. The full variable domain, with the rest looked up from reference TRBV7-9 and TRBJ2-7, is DTGVSQNPRHKITKRGQNVTFRCDPISEHNRLYWYRQTLGQGPEFLTYFQNEAQLEKSRLLSDRFSAERPKGSFSTLEIQRTEQGDSAMYLCASSPAGGGSSYEQYFGPGTRLTVT.

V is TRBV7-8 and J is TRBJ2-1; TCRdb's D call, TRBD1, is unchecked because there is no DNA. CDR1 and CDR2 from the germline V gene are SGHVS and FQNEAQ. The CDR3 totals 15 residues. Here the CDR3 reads CASSSFGDVYNEQFF.

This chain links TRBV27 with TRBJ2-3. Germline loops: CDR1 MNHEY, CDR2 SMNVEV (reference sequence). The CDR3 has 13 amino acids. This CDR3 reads CASSFLGEDTQYF.

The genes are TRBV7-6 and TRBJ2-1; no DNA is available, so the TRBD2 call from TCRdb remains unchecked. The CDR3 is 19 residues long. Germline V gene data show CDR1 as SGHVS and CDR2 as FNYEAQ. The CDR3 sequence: CASSGEAGTSGNYYNEQFF. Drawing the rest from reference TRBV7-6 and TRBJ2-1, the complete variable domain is GAGVSQSPRYKVTKRGQDVALRCDPISGHVSLYWYRQALGQGPEFLTYFNYEAQQDKSGLPNDRFSAERPEGSISTLTIQRTEQRDSAMYRCASSGEAGTSGNYYNEQFFGPGTRLTVL.

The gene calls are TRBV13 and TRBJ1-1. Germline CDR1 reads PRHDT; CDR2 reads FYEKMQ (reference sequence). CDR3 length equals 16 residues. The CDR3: CASSLHSVWVNTEAFF. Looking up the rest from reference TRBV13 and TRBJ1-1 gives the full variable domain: AAGVIQSPRHLIKEKRETATLKCYPIPRHDTVYWYQQGPGQDPQFLISFYEKMQSDKGSIPDRFSAQQFSDYHSELNMSSLELGDSALYFCASSLHSVWVNTEAFFGQGTRLTVV.

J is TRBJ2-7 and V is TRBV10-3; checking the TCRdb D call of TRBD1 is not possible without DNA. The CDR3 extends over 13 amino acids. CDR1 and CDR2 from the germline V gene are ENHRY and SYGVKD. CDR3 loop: CAISEGQDYEQYF.

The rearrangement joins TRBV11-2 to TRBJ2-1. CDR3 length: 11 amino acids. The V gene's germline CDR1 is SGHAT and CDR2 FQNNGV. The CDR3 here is CASSVYDEQFF.

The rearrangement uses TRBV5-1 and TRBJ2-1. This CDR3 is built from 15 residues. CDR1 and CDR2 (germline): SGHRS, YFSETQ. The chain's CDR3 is CASSLDRVVNNEQFF.

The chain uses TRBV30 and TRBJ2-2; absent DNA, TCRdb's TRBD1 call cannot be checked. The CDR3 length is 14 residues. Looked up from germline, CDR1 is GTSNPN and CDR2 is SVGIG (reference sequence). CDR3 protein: CASLGDRRTGELFF.

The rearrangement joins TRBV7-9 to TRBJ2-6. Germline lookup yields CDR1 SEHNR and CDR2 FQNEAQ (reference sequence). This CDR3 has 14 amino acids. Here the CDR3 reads CASSPDTGANVLTF.

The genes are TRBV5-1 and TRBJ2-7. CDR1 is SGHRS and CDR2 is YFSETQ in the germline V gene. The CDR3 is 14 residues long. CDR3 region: CASSLFGTTYEQYF.

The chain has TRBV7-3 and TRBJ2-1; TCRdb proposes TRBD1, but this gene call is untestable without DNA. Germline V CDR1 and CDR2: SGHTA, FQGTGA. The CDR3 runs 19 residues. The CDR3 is CASSPYWLGRGDSYNEQFF.

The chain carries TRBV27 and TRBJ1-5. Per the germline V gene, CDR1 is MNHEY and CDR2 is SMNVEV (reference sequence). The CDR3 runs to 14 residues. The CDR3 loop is CASTPSIRNQPQHF.

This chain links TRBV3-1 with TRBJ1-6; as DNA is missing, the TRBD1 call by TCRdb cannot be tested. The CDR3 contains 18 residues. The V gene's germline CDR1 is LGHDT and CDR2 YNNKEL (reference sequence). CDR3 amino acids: CASSQGYWGRATNSPLHF.

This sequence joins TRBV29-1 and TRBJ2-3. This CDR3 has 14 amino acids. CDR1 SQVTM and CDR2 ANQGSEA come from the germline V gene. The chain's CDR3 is CSATLASITDTQYF.

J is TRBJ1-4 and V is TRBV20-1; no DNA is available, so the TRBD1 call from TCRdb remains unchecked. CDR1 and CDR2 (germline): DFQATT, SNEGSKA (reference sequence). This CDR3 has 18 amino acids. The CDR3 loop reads CSALYFGQGATLGEKLFF.

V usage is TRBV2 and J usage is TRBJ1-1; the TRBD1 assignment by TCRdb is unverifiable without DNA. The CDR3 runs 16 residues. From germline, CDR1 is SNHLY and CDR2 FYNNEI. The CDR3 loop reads CASSEGDRGRDTEAFF.

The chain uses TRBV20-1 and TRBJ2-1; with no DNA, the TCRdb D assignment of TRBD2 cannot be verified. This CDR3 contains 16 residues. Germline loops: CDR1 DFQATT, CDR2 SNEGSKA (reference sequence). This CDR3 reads CSARDRASGRTDEQFF.

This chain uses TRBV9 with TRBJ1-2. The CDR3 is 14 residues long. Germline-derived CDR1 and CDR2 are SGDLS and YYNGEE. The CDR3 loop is CASSLNRQDYSYTF.

This CDR3 is CASSHPLTGANQPQHF. This chain uses TRBV23-1 with TRBJ1-5; TCRdb lists TRBD1, though no DNA is available to test this call. TRBV23-1 is an open reading frame whose function is uncertain. The CDR3 length is 16 residues.

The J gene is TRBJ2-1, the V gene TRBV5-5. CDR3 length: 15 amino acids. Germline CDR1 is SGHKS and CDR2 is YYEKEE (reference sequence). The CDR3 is CSSSFAGFRNNEQFF. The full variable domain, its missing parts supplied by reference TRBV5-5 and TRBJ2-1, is DAGVTQSPTHLIKTRGQQVTLRCSPISGHKSVSWYQQVLGQGPQFIFQYYEKEERGRGNFPDRFSARQFPNYSSELNVNALLLGDSALYLCSSSFAGFRNNEQFFGPGTRLTVL.

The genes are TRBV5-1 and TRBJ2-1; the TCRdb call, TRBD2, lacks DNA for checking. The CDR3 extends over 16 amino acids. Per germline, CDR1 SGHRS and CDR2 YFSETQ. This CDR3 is CASSGLAGASYNEQFF. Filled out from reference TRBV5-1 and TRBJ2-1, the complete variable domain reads KAGVTQTPRYLIKTRGQQVTLSCSPISGHRSVSWYQQTPGQGLQFLFEYFSETQRNKGNFPGRFSGRQFSNSRSEMNVSTLELGDSALYLCASSGLAGASYNEQFFGPGTRLTVL.